This T cell receptor beta chain originates from a study of blood T cell repertoires in COVID-19. The CDR3 is 16 residues long. Germline trimming cut 5 bases from V and 5 bases from J; bases unmatched to any gene: 10. Germline V gene lookup returns CDR1 SGHVS and CDR2 FQNEAQ. Assay used: immunoSEQ multiplex PCR; TCRdb lists only in-frame clones, some missing. The data contain 70,000 to 95,000 clones, about 82% of them singletons. The chain joins TRBV7-8 to TRBJ2-1; TRBD1 agrees at 9 bases. The TCR originated in a human donor in a cohort sampled during active COVID-19. Sequenced material: peripheral blood. This chain's CDR3 is CASSRRTGVTDNEQFF. The CDR3 nucleotides read TGTGCCAGCAGCCGGCGGACAGGGGTCACCGACAATGAGCAGTTCTTC.